A single sample gave rise to the 21 T cell receptor beta chains below, sequenced in a study of blood T cell repertoires in COVID-19. The protocol was immunoSEQ multiplex PCR, while the TCRdb copy is restricted to in-frame clones and leaves out a portion. This table has over 85,000 clones, around 82% appearing once. Sequenced: peripheral blood. These receptors were taken from a woman aged 60 to 75 with acute or convalescent COVID-19.

The chain employs TRBV29-1 and TRBJ1-1; D gene uncertain. V lost 4 bases to trimming and J lost 5 bases, with 11 bases between them. Germline V gene lookup returns CDR1 SQVTM and CDR2 ANQGSEA. The CDR3 is 12 residues long. The CDR3 loop reads CSVVHRETEAFF. The DNA for the CDR3 is TGCAGCGTTGTCCATCGGGAAACTGAAGCTTTCTTT.

V and J are TRBV6-5 and TRBJ1-5; D gene uncertain. This CDR3 is built from 13 residues. The germline CDR1 and CDR2 sequences are MNHEY and SVGAGI. V gave up 6 bases and J gave up 7 bases, with 13 bases separating them. The CDR3 protein is CASRRVNGQPQHF. Here the CDR3 DNA reads TGTGCCAGCAGGAGGGTTAACGGCCAGCCCCAGCATTTT.

The rearrangement uses TRBV3-1 (or the pseudogene TRBV3-2) and TRBJ2-1; 11 bases agree with TRBD2. The ends lost 0 bases at V and 7 bases at J; junction bases unmatched: 14. The length of the CDR3 is 19 residues. From germline, CDR1 is LGHDT and CDR2 YNNKEL (reference sequence). The chain's CDR3 is CASSQEAIDSGGAVNEQFF. CDR3 coding DNA: TGTGCCAGCAGCCAAGAAGCAATTGATAGCGGGGGGGCAGTGAATGAGCAGTTCTTC.

This clone was detected only a few times. The chain recombines TRBV29-1 with TRBJ1-1; the D gene is possibly TRBD1 (5 bases). The V gene's germline CDR1 is SQVTM and CDR2 ANQGSEA. Trimming shortened V by 7 bases and J by 1 base, and 10 bases separated the two germline ends. This CDR3 region has 12 residues. The CDR3 DNA reads TGCAGCGCCCGGGACTCGAACACTGAAGCTTTCTTT. It yields the protein CSARDSNTEAFF.

The CDR3 is CSVATPSGGSTDTQYF. CDR3 nucleotides: TGCAGCGTTGCTACTCCTAGCGGGGGGTCCACAGATACGCAGTATTTT. The chain is built from TRBV29-1 and TRBJ2-3; 11 bases map to TRBD2. In germline, CDR1 is SQVTM, CDR2 ANQGSEA. V dropped 4 bases and J dropped 2; count of bases not matched to a gene: 8. The length of the CDR3 is 16 residues.

The chain links TRBV2 to TRBJ2-7; D possibly corresponds to TRBD2 (6 bases). This CDR3 is 15 amino acids long. V was cut by 1 base and J by 3 bases, with 13 bases left in between. Per the germline V gene, CDR1 is SNHLY and CDR2 is FYNNEI. In DNA form, the CDR3 reads TGTGCCAGCAGTGAAGATGGCGGGGTCAACTACGAGCAGTACTTC. Amino acids: CASSEDGGVNYEQYF.

This clone was seen a single time. This rearrangement joins TRBV13 to TRBJ1-4; D unresolved. Germline values: CDR1 PRHDT, CDR2 FYEKMQ (reference sequence). The germline V and J ends were trimmed by 5 bases and 6 bases, with 25 bases remaining between them. The CDR3 is made up of 18 amino acids. The CDR3 nucleotides are TGTGCCAGCAGCCAAGGACCCTCCTGGGCCCCCGGGGATGAAAAACTGTTTTTT. This sequence encodes CASSQGPSWAPGDEKLFF. Drawing the rest from reference TRBV13 and TRBJ1-4, the complete variable domain is AAGVIQSPRHLIKEKRETATLKCYPIPRHDTVYWYQQGPGQDPQFLISFYEKMQSDKGSIPDRFSAQQFSDYHSELNMSSLELGDSALYFCASSQGPSWAPGDEKLFFGSGTQLSVL.

The chain combines TRBV16 with TRBJ1-4; D is unclear. Between the trimmed V and J ends, which lost 1 base and 1 base, there was a span of 7 bases. The CDR3 contains 15 residues. Germline lookup yields CDR1 KGHSY and CDR2 FQNENV. CDR3 nucleotide sequence: TGTGCCAGCAGCCAATTTCGGGAAACTAATGAAAAACTGTTTTTT. It is translated as CASSQFRETNEKLFF.

A remark on this clone: A clone one base away is much larger, so this may be a read error. The rearrangement uses TRBV5-6 and TRBJ1-1, with 7 bases lining up with TRBD1. Trimming at V came to 0 bases and at J to 1 base, leaving 0 bases not matched to a gene. Germline CDR1 is SGHDT and CDR2 is YYEEEE. The CDR3 runs 14 residues. The CDR3 here is CASSLGTGNTEAFF. The CDR3 DNA follows: TGTGCCAGCAGCTTGGGGACAGGGAACACTGAAGCTTTCTTT.

The chain links TRBV30 to TRBJ1-6; D is uncertain. The V gene lost 8 bases and the J gene lost 4 bases, with 12 bases spanning the gap. The CDR3 has 13 residues. CDR1 is GTSNPN, CDR2 SVGIG, per germline (reference sequence). CDR3 residues: CASKREYNSPLHF. CDR3 nucleotide sequence: TGTGCCAGTAAAAGGGAGTATAATTCACCCCTCCACTTT.

The chain employs TRBV7-2 and TRBJ1-1, with 7 bases lining up with TRBD1. CDR3 length: 14 residues. The germline V gene encodes CDR1 SGHTA and CDR2 FQGNSA. Losses at the gene ends were 5 bases for V and 3 bases for J; bases not matched to a gene: 6. The CDR3 here is CASSPQGLYTEAFF. CDR3 DNA sequence: TGTGCCAGCAGCCCACAGGGGCTATACACTGAAGCTTTCTTT.

This clone was picked up many times. This chain joins TRBV30 and TRBJ2-2; 11 bases align to TRBD2. The J segment lost 3 bases and the V segment lost 8 bases, leaving 5 bases of the junction unmatched. CDR3 size: 14 residues. CDR1 is GTSNPN, CDR2 SVGIG, per germline (reference sequence). DNA of the CDR3: TGTGCCCGTACTAGCGGGGGTTACACCGGGGAGCTGTTTTTT. Translating gives CARTSGGYTGELFF.

This chain links TRBV20-1 with TRBJ1-4; D uncertain. This CDR3 comprises 11 residues. CDR1 and CDR2 (germline): DFQATT, SNEGSKA (reference sequence). Trimming took off 0 bases at V and 8 bases at J, with 4 bases between the two ends. The CDR3 here is CSARDGEKLFF. The CDR3 region has the DNA TGCAGTGCTAGAGACGGGGAAAAACTGTTTTTT.

This clone was picked up a small number of times. The chain links TRBV7-3 to TRBJ2-6; TRBD1 agrees at 9 bases. In germline, CDR1 is SGHTA, CDR2 FQGTGA. After removal of 2 bases from V and 0 bases from J, the junction contained 11 bases not matched to a gene. The CDR3 spans 20 residues. CDR3 loop: CASSLGGWGQGPSGANVLTF. CDR3 DNA sequence: TGTGCCAGCAGCTTAGGGGGTTGGGGACAGGGACCCTCTGGGGCCAACGTCCTGACTTTC.

This clone appeared once. The J gene is TRBJ2-7, the V gene TRBV6-4; tentatively, D is TRBD2 (5 bases). The CDR3 length is 11 residues. V was cut by 3 bases and J by 7 bases, with 7 bases left in between. Germline V gene sequence: CDR1 MRHNA, CDR2 SNTAGT. CDR3 in amino acids: CASSETGEQYF. CDR3 sequence (DNA): TGTGCCAGCAGTGAGACGGGGGAGCAGTACTTC.

V and J are TRBV7-8 and TRBJ2-1; D gene unclear. V lost 2 bases and J lost 0, with 11 bases in between. This CDR3 has 16 amino acids. Germline CDR1 reads SGHVS; CDR2 reads FQNEAQ. The CDR3 region has the DNA TGTGCCAGCAGCTTAAAACTCACCCACTCCTACAATGAGCAGTTCTTC. This sequence encodes CASSLKLTHSYNEQFF.

The chain couples TRBV9 to TRBJ2-5; 7 positions agree with TRBD1. Germline CDR1 SGDLS, CDR2 YYNGEE. The length of the CDR3 is 14 residues. J gave up 1 base and V 3 bases, and 3 bases lay outside the gene matches. As DNA, the CDR3 is TGTGCCAGCAGCGGAGGGACAGTCCAAGAGACCCAGTACTTC. This translates into CASSGGTVQETQYF.

The chain recombines TRBV25-1 with TRBJ2-2; perhaps TRBD1 as D (6 bases). Looked up from germline, CDR1 is MGHDK and CDR2 is SYGVNS. This CDR3 region has 16 residues. Trimming took off 5 bases at V and 0 bases at J, with 13 bases between the two ends. CDR3 in amino acids: CASSQVGTPNTGELFF. CDR3 coding DNA: TGTGCCAGCAGTCAAGTCGGGACACCGAACACCGGGGAGCTGTTTTTT.

This clone was detected once. J is TRBJ2-6 and V is TRBV10-3; weak D call: TRBD1 (7 bases). This CDR3 region has 17 residues. V was shortened by 3 bases and J by 2 bases, with 14 bases between the two germline ends. CDR1 ENHRY and CDR2 SYGVKD come from the germline V gene. The CDR3 here is CAISERQGGTGANVLTF. The CDR3 coding sequence is TGTGCCATCAGTGAAAGACAGGGCGGGACTGGGGCCAACGTCCTGACTTTC.

The chain combines TRBV3-1 (or the pseudogene TRBV3-2) with TRBJ1-1, with TRBD1 as a possible D gene (6 bases). V was trimmed by 0 bases and J by 0 bases, leaving 11 bases between them. From germline, CDR1 is LGHDT and CDR2 YNNKEL (reference sequence). This CDR3 region has 16 residues. The CDR3 nucleotides read TGTGCCAGCAGCCAAGATGTAGCAGGGGTGAACACTGAAGCTTTCTTT. It codes for CASSQDVAGVNTEAFF.

The gene calls are TRBV7-9 and TRBJ1-3, with D perhaps TRBD1 (6 bases). The CDR3 is 16 amino acids. Germline V lookup: CDR1 SEHNR, CDR2 FQNEAQ (reference sequence). Trimming pared 3 bases from V and 0 bases from J, leaving 12 bases between. The CDR3 is CASSFVGQSSGNTIYF. CDR3 sequence (DNA): TGTGCCAGCAGCTTTGTCGGACAGAGCTCTGGAAACACCATATATTTT.